The 20 T cell receptor beta chains below come from one sample, sequenced in a study of human T cells and chemical hapten exposure. TCRdb called the 5' RACE reads again in MiXCR, with one record for every CDR3 protein. The sample yields around 140,000 distinct CDR3 sequences, around 4.1% seen once. It was unfractionated whole blood from which total RNA was extracted. The receptors shown here come from a female donor in good health.

This clonotype has a count of ten or more. This chain uses TRBV7-2 with TRBJ2-7; D is ambiguous. The CDR3 extends over 11 amino acids. Trimming shortened V by 5 bases and J by 5 bases, and 7 bases separated the two germline ends. Germline values: CDR1 SGHTA, CDR2 FQGNSA. The CDR3 sequence is CASSVFHEQYF. The CDR3 DNA is TGTGCCAGCAGCGTCTTTCACGAGCAGTACTTC.

The sample holds many counts of this clonotype. The chain joins TRBV24-1 to TRBJ2-3; a possible D gene is TRBD2 (6 bases). The CDR3 loop spans 14 amino acids. Germline CDR1 KGHDR, CDR2 SFDVKD. V lost 4 bases to trimming and J lost 3 bases, with 10 bases between them. The CDR3 coding sequence is TGTGCCACCAGTGAGGGACTTGAGACAGATACGCAGTATTTT. The encoded protein is CATSEGLETDTQYF.

In this sample, this clonotype turned up many times. This sequence joins TRBV6-1 and TRBJ1-2; tentatively, D is TRBD1 (6 bases). The V gene's germline CDR1 is MNHNS and CDR2 SASEGT. The CDR3 contains 15 residues. With 7 bases removed from V and 5 bases from J, the gap between germline ends came to 20 bases. The CDR3 sequence is CASNLSTGGGYGYTF. CDR3 sequence (DNA): TGTGCCAGCAACCTCTCGACAGGTGGAGGGTATGGCTACACCTTC.

This clonotype has a handful of counts. This sequence joins TRBV7-2 and TRBJ2-7, with TRBD2 as a possible D gene (6 bases). V was shortened by 1 base and J by 7 bases, with 26 bases between the two germline ends. The CDR3 extends over 18 amino acids. Germline CDR1 SGHTA, CDR2 FQGNSA. CDR3 amino acids: CASSLEGGGVRGVKEQYF. The CDR3 DNA reads as TGTGCCAGCAGCTTAGAGGGTGGCGGGGTTCGTGGTGTGAAGGAGCAGTACTTC.

This clonotype was counted between two and nine times. This chain links TRBV12-3 or TRBV12-4 with TRBJ1-2; the D gene is possibly TRBD1 (6 bases). The CDR3 is 15 amino acids. V gave up 4 bases and J gave up 1 base, with 13 bases separating them. Written as DNA, the CDR3 is TGTGCCAGCAGTTCCATAGACAGGAGTAACTATGGCTACACCTTC. It is translated as CASSSIDRSNYGYTF.

This clonotype has a count of ten or more. The chain employs TRBV12-3 or TRBV12-4 and TRBJ1-1, with no clear D. This CDR3 is built from 14 residues. Trimming removed 5 bases from V and 5 bases from J, with 15 bases in between. This CDR3 reads CASSLPEERTEAFF. CDR3 sequence (DNA): TGTGCCAGCAGTCTCCCCGAGGAGAGGACTGAAGCTTTCTTT.

This clonotype has a count of ten or more. The rearrangement joins TRBV20-1 to TRBJ1-1; D remains ambiguous. V was shortened by 0 bases and J by 8 bases, with 7 bases between the two germline ends. Germline V gene sequence: CDR1 DFQATT, CDR2 SNEGSKA (reference sequence). The length of the CDR3 is 11 residues. In nucleotides, the CDR3 is TGCAGTGCTAGAGATCGGGGAGAAGCTTTCTTT. This encodes CSARDRGEAFF.

This clonotype was found many times. This rearrangement joins TRBV6-1 to TRBJ2-3; 11 bases map to TRBD2. The CDR3 consists of 15 residues. Looked up from germline, CDR1 is MNHNS and CDR2 is SASEGT. Trimming at V came to 8 bases and at J to 5 bases, leaving 9 bases not matched to a gene. CDR3 loop: CASLPSGGLGDTQYF. For the CDR3, the DNA is TGTGCCAGCCTGCCTAGCGGGGGGTTGGGAGATACGCAGTATTTT.

This clonotype was recorded at least ten times. V and J are TRBV5-8 and TRBJ1-5, with 10 bases aligning to TRBD1. This CDR3 is built from 17 residues. In germline, CDR1 is SGHTS, CDR2 YDEGEE. The ends lost 3 bases at V and 1 base at J; junction bases unmatched: 7. CDR3 region: CASSSGQGIMSNQPQHF. The CDR3 DNA follows: TGTGCCAGCAGCTCGGGACAGGGGATCATGAGCAATCAGCCCCAGCATTTT.

The table lists this clonotype with many counts. J is TRBJ2-3 and V is TRBV20-1; 11 nucleotides agree with TRBD2. V trimming: 0 bases; J trimming: 5 bases; junction bases outside the gene matches: 7. The CDR3 is 16 amino acids. Germline CDR1 and CDR2: DFQATT and SNEGSKA (reference sequence). The CDR3 sequence is CSARDHLAGGGDTQYF. DNA of the CDR3: TGCAGTGCTAGAGATCATCTAGCGGGGGGAGGAGATACGCAGTATTTT.

This clonotype was recorded at least ten times. This chain joins TRBV7-3 and TRBJ1-1; a weak D match, TRBD1 (5 bases). The CDR3 sequence is 14 residues long. Germline CDR1 reads SGHTA; CDR2 reads FQGTGA. V lost 2 bases and J lost 4, with 11 bases in between. The CDR3 sequence: CASSLQGTITEAFF. The CDR3 DNA reads TGTGCCAGCAGCTTACAGGGAACGATCACTGAAGCTTTCTTT.

This clonotype was seen ten or more times. J is TRBJ2-2 and V is TRBV15; no reliable D call. This CDR3 spans 14 amino acids. Per germline, CDR1 LNHNV and CDR2 YYDKDF (reference sequence). Trimming removed 10 bases at V and 0 bases at J, with 12 bases between. CDR3 in amino acids: CAISRMTNTGELFF. DNA for the CDR3: TGTGCCATCTCTCGCATGACGAACACCGGGGAGCTGTTTTTT.

Turning to this clonotype: Being one base from a much bigger clone, this may be a read error. V gene TRBV28 combines with J gene TRBJ2-7; maybe TRBD2 (6 bases). CDR1 and CDR2 (germline): MDHEN, SYDVKM. The CDR3 loop spans 14 amino acids. CDR3 region: CVSSSLGTLYEQYF. The DNA of the CDR3 is TGTGTCAGCAGTTCCCTCGGGACTCTCTACGAGCAGTACTTC.

This clonotype was recorded many times. The chain has TRBV12-3 or TRBV12-4 and TRBJ2-6, with 9 bases identical to TRBD1. This CDR3 contains 15 residues. After removal of 2 bases from V and 8 bases from J, the junction contained 4 bases not matched to a gene. CDR3 coding DNA: TGTGCCAGCAGTTTATGGACAGGGGTTCCCAACGTCCTGACTTTC. Amino acid sequence: CASSLWTGVPNVLTF.

In its sample, this clonotype was seen a few times. This sequence may be a read error, since a much larger clone differs from it by one base. The gene calls are TRBV7-2 and TRBJ1-2, with 11 nucleotides matching TRBD1. Germline CDR1 and CDR2: SGHTA and FQGNSA. With 5 bases clipped from V and 6 bases from J, the junction kept 8 bases outside the gene matches. The CDR3 contains 15 residues. The CDR3 protein is CASSGGTGGLDGYTF. In nucleotides, the CDR3 is TGTGCCAGCAGCGGCGGGACAGGGGGACTGGATGGCTACACCTTC.

With respect to this clonotype: One junction end does not reproduce the germline sequence, and a read error may be involved. This rearrangement joins TRBV28 to TRBJ1-2; D might be TRBD1 (5 bases). CDR1 is MDHEN and CDR2 is SYDVKM in the germline V gene. The CDR3 consists of 16 residues. This chain's CDR3 is CACSLLSRGERYGYTF. CDR3 bases: TGTGCCTGCAGTTTATTGTCCCGGGGGGAGAGGTATGGCTACACCTTC.

This clonotype was seen repeatedly, ten times or more. The chain has TRBV12-5 and TRBJ1-1; TRBD1 might be the D (6 bases). Trimming removed 4 bases from V and 1 base from J, with 10 bases in between. This CDR3 is 14 amino acids long. The germline CDR1 and CDR2 sequences are LGHNT and FRNRAP. The CDR3 bases are TGTGCTAGTGGTTCTGGACAGCCGAACACTGAAGCTTTCTTT. Translation gives CASGSGQPNTEAFF.

This clonotype was seen ten or more times. The genes are TRBV6-5 and TRBJ2-7; perhaps TRBD2 as D (6 bases). There are 15 residues in the CDR3. V gave up 5 bases and J gave up 0 bases, with 14 bases separating them. Germline loops: CDR1 MNHEY, CDR2 SVGAGI. The CDR3 region is CASSPSGAYSYEQYF. The CDR3 DNA reads as TGTGCCAGCAGTCCGTCGGGAGCTTACTCCTACGAGCAGTACTTC.

This clonotype was counted many times. This chain links TRBV6-2 or TRBV6-3 with TRBJ1-1, with D unresolved. The V gene lost 0 bases and the J gene lost 4 bases, with 9 bases spanning the gap. Germline V gene sequence: CDR1 MNHEY, CDR2 SVGEGT. The CDR3 extends over 14 amino acids. CDR3 region: CASSYSWVRTEAFF. The CDR3 nucleotides are TGTGCCAGCAGTTACTCGTGGGTCCGCACTGAAGCTTTCTTT.

This clonotype has just a few counts. The V call is TRBV6-1, the J call TRBJ1-1, with 9 bases aligning to TRBD1. Trimming cost V 5 bases and J 6 bases; bases outside gene matches: 10. The CDR3 consists of 15 residues. Germline V CDR1 and CDR2: MNHNS, SASEGT. The CDR3 protein is CASSWDRENGPEAFF. The CDR3 DNA follows: TGTGCCAGCAGTTGGGACAGGGAGAATGGGCCTGAAGCTTTCTTT.